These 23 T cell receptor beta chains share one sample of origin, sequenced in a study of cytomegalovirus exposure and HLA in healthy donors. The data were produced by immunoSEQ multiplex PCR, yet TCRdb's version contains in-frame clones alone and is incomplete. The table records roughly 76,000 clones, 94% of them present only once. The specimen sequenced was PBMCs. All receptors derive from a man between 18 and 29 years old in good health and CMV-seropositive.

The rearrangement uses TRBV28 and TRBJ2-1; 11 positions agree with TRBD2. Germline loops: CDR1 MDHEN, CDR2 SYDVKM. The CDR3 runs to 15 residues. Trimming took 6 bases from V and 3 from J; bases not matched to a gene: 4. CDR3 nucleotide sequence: TGTGCCAGCAGGACGGGACTAGCGGACTACAATGAGCAGTTCTTC. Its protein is CASRTGLADYNEQFF.

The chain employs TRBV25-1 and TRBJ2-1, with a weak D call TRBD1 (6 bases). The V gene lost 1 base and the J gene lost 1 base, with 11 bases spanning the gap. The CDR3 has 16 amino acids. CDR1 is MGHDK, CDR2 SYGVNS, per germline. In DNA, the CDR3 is TGTGCCAGCAGTGAATCCGGCAGGGGATCCTACAATGAGCAGTTCTTC. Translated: CASSESGRGSYNEQFF.

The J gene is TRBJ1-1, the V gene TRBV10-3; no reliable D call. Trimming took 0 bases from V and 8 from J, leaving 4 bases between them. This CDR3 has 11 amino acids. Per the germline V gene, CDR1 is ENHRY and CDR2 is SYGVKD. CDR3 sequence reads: CAISESREAFF. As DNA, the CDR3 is TGTGCCATCAGTGAGTCGAGAGAAGCTTTCTTT.

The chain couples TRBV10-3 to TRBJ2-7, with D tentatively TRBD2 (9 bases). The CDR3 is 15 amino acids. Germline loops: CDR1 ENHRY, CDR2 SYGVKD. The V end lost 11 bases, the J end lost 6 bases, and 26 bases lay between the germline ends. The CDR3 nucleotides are TGTGCCTCCGAACAGGGGGGCGGGAGGGCCTTCGAGCAGTACTTC. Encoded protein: CASEQGGGRAFEQYF.

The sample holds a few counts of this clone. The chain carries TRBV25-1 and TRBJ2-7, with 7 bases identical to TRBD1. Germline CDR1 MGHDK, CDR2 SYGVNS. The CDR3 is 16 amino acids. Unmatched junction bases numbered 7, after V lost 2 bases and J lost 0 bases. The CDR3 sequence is CASSEQTGNPSYEQYF. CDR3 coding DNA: TGTGCCAGCAGTGAACAGACAGGGAACCCCTCCTACGAGCAGTACTTC.

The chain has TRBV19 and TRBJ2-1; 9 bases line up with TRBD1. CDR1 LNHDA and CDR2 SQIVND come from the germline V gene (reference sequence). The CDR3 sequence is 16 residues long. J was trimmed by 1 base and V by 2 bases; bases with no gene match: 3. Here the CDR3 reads CASSISGTGSYNEQFF. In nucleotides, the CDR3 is TGTGCCAGTAGTATATCGGGGACAGGGTCCTACAATGAGCAGTTCTTC.

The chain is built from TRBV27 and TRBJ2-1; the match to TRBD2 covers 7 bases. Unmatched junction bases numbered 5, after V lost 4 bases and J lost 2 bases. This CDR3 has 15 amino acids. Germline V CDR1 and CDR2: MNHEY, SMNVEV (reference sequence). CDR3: CASSSLAVPYNEQFF. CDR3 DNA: TGTGCCAGCAGTTCCCTAGCGGTTCCCTACAATGAGCAGTTCTTC.

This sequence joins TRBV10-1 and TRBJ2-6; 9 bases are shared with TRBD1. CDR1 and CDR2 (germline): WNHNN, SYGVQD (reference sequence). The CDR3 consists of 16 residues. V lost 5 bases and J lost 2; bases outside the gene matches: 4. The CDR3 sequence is CASSPGTGTGANVLTF. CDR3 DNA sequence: TGCGCCAGCAGTCCCGGGACAGGGACTGGGGCCAACGTCCTGACTTTC.

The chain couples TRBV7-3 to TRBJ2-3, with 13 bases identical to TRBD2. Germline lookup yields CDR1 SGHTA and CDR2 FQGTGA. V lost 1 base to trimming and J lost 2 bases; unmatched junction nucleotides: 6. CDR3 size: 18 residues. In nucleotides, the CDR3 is TGTGCCAGCAGCTTAAGTGGGACTAGCGGGACAACCACAGATACGCAGTATTTT. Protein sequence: CASSLSGTSGTTTDTQYF.

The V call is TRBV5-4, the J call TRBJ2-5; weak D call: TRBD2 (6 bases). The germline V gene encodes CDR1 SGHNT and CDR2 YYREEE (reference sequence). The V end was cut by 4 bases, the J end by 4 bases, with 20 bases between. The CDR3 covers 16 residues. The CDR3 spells CASSPGGIAVGETQYF. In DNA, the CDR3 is TGTGCCAGCAGCCCGGGCGGGATAGCTGTAGGAGAGACCCAGTACTTC.

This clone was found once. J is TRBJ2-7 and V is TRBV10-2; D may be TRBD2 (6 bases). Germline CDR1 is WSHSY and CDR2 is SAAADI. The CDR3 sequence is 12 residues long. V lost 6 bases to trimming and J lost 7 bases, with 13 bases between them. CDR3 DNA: TGCGCCAGCAGCCCGGGGGTCGGGGAGCAGTACTTC. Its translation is CASSPGVGEQYF.

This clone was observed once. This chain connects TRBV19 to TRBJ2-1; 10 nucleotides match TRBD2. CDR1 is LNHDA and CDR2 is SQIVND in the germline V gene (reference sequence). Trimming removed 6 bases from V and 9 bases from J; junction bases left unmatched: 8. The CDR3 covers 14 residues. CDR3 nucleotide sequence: TGTGCCAGTAGGGGGCTAGCGGGAGTGGGTGAGCAGTTCTTC. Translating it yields CASRGLAGVGEQFF.

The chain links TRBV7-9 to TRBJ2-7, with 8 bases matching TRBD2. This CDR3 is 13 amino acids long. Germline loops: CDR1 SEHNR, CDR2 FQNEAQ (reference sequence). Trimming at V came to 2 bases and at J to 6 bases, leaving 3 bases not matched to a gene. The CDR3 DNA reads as TGTGCCAGCAGCTTACCGGCGGGGGGCGAGCAGTACTTC. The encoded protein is CASSLPAGGEQYF.

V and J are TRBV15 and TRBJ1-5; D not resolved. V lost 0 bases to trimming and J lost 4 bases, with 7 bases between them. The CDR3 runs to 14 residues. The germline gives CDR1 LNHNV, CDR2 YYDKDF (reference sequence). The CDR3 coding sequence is TGTGCCACCAGCAGAGATAACAGTAATCAGCCCCAGCATTTT. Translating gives CATSRDNSNQPQHF.

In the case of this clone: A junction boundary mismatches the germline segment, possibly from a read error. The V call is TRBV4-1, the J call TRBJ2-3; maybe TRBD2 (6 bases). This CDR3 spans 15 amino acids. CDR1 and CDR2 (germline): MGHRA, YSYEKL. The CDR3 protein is CASSQDGDFPDTQCF. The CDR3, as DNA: TGCGCCAGCAGCCAAGATGGGGACTTCCCAGATACGCAGTGTTTT.

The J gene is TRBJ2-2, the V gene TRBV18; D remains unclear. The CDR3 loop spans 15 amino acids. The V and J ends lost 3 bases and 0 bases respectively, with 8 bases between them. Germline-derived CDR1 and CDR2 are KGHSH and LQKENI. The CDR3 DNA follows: TGTGCCAGCTCACCTAATTCCCCGAACACCGGGGAGCTGTTTTTT. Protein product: CASSPNSPNTGELFF.

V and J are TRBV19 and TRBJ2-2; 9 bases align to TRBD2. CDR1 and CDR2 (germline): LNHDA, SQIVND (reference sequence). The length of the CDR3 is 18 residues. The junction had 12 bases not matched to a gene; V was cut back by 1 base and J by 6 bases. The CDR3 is CASSIASSGRGSAGELFF. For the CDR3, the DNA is TGTGCCAGTAGTATAGCGAGTAGCGGGAGAGGTAGCGCCGGGGAGCTGTTTTTT.

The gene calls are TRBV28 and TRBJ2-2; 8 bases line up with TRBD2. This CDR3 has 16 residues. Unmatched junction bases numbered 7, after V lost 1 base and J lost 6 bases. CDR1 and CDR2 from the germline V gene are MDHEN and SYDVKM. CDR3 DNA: TGTGCCAGCAGTTTATTGGGTAGCGGGGCTTCCGGGGAGCTGTTTTTT. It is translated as CASSLLGSGASGELFF.

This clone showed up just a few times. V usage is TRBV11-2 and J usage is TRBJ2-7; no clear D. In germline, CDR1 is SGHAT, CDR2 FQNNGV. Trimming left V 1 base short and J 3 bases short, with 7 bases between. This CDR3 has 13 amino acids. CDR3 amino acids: CASSLGLYYEQYF. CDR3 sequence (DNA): TGTGCCAGCAGCTTAGGTCTTTACTACGAGCAGTACTTC.

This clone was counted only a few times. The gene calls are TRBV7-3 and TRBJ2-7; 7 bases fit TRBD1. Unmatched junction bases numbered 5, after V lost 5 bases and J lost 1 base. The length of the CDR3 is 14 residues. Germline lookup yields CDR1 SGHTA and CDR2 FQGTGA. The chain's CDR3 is CASSTRDSSYEQYF. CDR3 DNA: TGTGCCAGCAGCACCAGGGACAGTTCCTACGAGCAGTACTTC.

The CDR3 region has the DNA TGTGCCAGCAGCTCTCAGGACCCGGCTAGCATGCATGAGCAGTTCTTC. Its translation is CASSSQDPASMHEQFF. V and J are TRBV7-9 and TRBJ2-1, with a possible D match to TRBD2 (5 bases). This CDR3 spans 16 amino acids. Germline V gives CDR1 SEHNR, CDR2 FQNEAQ (reference sequence). V was pared by 4 bases and J by 8 bases, with 21 bases between.

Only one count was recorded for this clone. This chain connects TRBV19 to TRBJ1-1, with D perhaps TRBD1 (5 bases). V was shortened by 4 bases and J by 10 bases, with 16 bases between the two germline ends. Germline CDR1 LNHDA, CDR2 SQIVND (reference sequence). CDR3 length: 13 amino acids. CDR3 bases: TGTGCCAGTAGTAGCGGGACCTGGGGACCAGCTTTCTTT. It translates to CASSSGTWGPAFF.

This CDR3 reads CASSPPRDTPYEQYF. CDR3 DNA sequence: TGTGCCAGCAGTCCCCCCCGGGACACCCCGTACGAGCAGTACTTC. The gene calls are TRBV28 and TRBJ2-7, with TRBD1 as a possible D gene (6 bases). V lost 5 bases to trimming and J lost 4 bases, with 18 bases between them. Germline values: CDR1 MDHEN, CDR2 SYDVKM. The CDR3 contains 15 residues.